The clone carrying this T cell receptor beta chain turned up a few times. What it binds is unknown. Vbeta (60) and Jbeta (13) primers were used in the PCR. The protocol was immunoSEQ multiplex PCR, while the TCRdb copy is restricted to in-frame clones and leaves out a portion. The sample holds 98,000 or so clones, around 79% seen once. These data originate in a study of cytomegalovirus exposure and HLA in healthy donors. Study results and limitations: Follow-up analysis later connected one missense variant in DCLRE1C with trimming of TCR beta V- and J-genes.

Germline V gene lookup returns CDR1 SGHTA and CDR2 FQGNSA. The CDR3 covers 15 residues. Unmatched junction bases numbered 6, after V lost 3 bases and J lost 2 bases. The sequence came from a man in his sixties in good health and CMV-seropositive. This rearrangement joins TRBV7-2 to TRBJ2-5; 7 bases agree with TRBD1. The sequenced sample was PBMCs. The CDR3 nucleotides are TGTGCCAGCAGCTTTGAGACAGGGATACAAGAGACCCAGTACTTC. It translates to CASSFETGIQETQYF.